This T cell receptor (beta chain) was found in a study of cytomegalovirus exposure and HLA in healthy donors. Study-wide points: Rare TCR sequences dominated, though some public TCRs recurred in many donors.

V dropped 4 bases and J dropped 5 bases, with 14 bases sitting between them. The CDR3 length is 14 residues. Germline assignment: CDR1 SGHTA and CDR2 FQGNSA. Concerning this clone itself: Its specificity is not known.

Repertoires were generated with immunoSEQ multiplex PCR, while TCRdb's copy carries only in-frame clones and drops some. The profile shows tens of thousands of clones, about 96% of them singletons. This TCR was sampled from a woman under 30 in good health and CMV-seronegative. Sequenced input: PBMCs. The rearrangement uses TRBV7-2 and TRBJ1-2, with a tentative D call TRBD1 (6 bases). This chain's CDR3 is CASSSAGTPYGYTF. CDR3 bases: TGTGCCAGCAGCTCAGCCGGGACACCGTATGGCTACACCTTC.